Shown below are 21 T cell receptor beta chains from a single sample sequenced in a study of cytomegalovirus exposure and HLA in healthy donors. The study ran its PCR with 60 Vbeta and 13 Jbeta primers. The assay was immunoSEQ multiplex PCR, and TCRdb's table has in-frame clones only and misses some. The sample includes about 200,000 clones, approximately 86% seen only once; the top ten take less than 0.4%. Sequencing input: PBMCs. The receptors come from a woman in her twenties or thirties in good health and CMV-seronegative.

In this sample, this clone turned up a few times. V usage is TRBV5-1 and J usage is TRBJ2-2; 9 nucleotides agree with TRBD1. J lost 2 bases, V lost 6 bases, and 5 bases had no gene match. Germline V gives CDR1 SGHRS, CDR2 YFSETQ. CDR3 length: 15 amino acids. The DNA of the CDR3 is TGCGCCAGCACAACAGGGGGCGGAAACACCGGGGAGCTGTTTTTT. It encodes CASTTGGGNTGELFF.

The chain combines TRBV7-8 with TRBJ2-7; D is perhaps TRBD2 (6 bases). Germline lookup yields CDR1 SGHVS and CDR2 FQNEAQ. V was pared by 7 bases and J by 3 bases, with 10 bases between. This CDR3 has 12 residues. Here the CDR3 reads CASNDGGYEQYF. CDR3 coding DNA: TGTGCCAGCAACGACGGGGGCTACGAGCAGTACTTC.

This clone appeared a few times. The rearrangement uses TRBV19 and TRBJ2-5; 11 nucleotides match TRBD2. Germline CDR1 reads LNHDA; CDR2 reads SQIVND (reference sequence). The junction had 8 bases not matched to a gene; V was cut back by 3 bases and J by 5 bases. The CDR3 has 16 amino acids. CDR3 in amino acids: CASSMAGTSGQETQYF. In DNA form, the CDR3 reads TGTGCCAGTAGTATGGCCGGGACTAGCGGACAGGAGACCCAGTACTTC.

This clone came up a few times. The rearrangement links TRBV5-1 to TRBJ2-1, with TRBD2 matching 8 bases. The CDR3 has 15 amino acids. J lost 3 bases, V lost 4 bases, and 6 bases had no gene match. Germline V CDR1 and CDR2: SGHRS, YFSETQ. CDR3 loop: CASSGSGRDYNEQFF. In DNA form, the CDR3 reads TGCGCCAGCAGCGGGAGCGGGAGAGACTACAATGAGCAGTTCTTC.

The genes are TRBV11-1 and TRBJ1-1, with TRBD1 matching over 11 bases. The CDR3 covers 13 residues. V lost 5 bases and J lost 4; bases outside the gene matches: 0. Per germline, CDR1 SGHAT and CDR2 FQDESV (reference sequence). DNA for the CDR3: TGTGCCAGCAGCGGACAGGGGGCCACTGAAGCTTTCTTT. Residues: CASSGQGATEAFF. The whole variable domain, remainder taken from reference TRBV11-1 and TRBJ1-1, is EAEVAQSPRYKITEKSQAVAFWCDPISGHATLYWYRQILGQGPELLVQFQDESVVDDSQLPKDRFSAERLKGVDSTLKIQPAELGDSAMYLCASSGQGATEAFFGQGTRLTVV.

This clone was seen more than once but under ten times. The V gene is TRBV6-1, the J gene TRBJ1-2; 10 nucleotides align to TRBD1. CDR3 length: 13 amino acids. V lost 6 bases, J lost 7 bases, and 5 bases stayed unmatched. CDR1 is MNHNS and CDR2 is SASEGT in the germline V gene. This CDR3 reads CASRTDRGFGYTF. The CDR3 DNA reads TGTGCCAGCAGAACGGACAGGGGGTTTGGCTACACCTTC.

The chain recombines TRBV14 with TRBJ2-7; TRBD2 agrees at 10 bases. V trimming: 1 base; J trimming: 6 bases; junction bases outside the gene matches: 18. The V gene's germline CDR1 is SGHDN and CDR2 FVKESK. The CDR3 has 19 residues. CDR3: CASSQGGSGGPPTWVEQYF. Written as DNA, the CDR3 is TGTGCCAGCAGCCAAGGAGGTAGCGGGGGGCCCCCAACCTGGGTCGAGCAGTACTTC.

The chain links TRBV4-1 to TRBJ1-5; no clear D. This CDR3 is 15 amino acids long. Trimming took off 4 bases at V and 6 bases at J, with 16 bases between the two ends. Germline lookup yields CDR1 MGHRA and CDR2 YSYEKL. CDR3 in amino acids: CASSRHKGVGQPQHF. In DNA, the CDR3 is TGCGCCAGCAGCCGGCACAAGGGAGTTGGTCAGCCCCAGCATTTT.

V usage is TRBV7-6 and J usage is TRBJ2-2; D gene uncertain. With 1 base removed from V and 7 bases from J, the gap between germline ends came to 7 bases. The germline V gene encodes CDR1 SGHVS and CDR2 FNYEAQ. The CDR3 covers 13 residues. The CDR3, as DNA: TGTGCCAGCAGCTTAGTTCGAGGCGGGGAGCTGTTTTTT. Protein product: CASSLVRGGELFF.

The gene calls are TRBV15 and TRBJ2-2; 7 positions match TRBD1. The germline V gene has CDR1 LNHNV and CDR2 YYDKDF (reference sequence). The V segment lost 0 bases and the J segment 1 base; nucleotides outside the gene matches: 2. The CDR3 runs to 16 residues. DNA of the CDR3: TGTGCCACCAGCAGAGAGGACAGGCAGAACACCGGGGAGCTGTTTTTT. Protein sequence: CATSREDRQNTGELFF. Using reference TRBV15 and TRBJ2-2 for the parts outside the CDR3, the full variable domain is DAMVIQNPRYQVTQFGKPVTLSCSQTLNHNVMYWYQQKSSQAPKLLFHYYDKDFNNEADTPDNFQSRRPNTSFCFLDIRSPGLGDTAMYLCATSREDRQNTGELFFGEGSRLTVL.

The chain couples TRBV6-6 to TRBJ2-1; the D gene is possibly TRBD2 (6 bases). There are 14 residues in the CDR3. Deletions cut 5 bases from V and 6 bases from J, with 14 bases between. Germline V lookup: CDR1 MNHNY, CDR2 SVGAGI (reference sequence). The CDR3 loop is CASSQSGSANEQFF. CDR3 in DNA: TGTGCCAGCAGTCAAAGCGGGTCTGCCAATGAGCAGTTCTTC.

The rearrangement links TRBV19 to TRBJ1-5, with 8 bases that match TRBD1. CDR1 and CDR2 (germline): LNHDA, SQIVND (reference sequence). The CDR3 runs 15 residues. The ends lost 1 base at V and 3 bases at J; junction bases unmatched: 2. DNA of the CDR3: TGTGCCAGTAGTATAGCGACAGGGGCCAATCAGCCCCAGCATTTT. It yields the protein CASSIATGANQPQHF.

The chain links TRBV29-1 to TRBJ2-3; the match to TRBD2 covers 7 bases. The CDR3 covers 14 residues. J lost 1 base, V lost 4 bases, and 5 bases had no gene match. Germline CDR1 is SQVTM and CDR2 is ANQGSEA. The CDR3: CSVGASGRTDTQYF. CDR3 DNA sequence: TGCAGCGTTGGGGCTAGCGGCCGCACAGATACGCAGTATTTT.

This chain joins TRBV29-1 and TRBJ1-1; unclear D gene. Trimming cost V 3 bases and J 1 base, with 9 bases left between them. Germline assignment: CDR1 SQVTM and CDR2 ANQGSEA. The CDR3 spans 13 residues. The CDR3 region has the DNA TGCAGCGTTGAGGCGCACAGGAACACTGAAGCTTTCTTT. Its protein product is CSVEAHRNTEAFF.

The CDR3: CSANGGTGYNEQFF. CDR3 DNA sequence: TGCAGCGCAAATGGGGGGACGGGGTACAATGAGCAGTTCTTC. This chain joins TRBV29-1 and TRBJ2-1; D might be TRBD2 (6 bases). There are 14 residues in the CDR3. Germline V lookup: CDR1 SQVTM, CDR2 ANQGSEA. V was clipped by 7 bases and J by 4 bases, with 17 bases between them.

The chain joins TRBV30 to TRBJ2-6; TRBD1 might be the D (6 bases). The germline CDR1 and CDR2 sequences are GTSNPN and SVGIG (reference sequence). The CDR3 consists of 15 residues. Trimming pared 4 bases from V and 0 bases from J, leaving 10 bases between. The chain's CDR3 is CAWTLQGSGANVLTF. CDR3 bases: TGTGCCTGGACGCTACAGGGCTCTGGGGCCAACGTCCTGACTTTC.

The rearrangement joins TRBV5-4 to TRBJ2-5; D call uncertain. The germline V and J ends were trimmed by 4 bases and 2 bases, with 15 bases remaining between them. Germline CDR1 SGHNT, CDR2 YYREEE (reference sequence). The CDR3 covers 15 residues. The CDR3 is CASSPLVAGQETQYF. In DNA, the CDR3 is TGTGCCAGCAGCCCCCTGGTCGCAGGTCAAGAGACCCAGTACTTC.

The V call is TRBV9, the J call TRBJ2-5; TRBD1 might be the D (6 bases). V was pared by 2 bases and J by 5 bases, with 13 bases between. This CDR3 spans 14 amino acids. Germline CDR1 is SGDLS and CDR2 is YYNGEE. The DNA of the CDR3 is TGTGCCAGCAGCGTGCAGGGGAGTGCGGAGACCCAGTACTTC. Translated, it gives CASSVQGSAETQYF.

This CDR3 reads CASSIAYRVAYEQYF. As DNA, the CDR3 is TGTGCCAGTAGTATAGCGTACCGGGTGGCCTACGAGCAGTACTTC. The chain is built from TRBV19 and TRBJ2-7, with unresolved D. V shed 1 base and J shed 2 bases, with 12 bases lying between them. The germline V gene has CDR1 LNHDA and CDR2 SQIVND (reference sequence). CDR3 length equals 15 residues.

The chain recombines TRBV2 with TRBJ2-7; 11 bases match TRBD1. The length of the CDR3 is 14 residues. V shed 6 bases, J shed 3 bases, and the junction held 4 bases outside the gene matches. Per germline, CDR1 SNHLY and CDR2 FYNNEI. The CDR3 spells CASRWDRGNYEQYF. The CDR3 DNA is TGTGCCAGCAGATGGGACAGGGGGAACTACGAGCAGTACTTC.

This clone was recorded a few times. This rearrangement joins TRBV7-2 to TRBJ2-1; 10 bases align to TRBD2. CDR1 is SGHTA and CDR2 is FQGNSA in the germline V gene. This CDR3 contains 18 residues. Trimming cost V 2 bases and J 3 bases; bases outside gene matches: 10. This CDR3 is CASSLMLGLAGVYNEQFF. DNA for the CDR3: TGTGCCAGCAGCTTAATGCTAGGCCTAGCGGGGGTCTACAATGAGCAGTTCTTC.